The clone carrying this T cell receptor beta chain came up once. The data stem from a study of blood T cell repertoires in COVID-19. Study-level background: Samples taken during acute and convalescent COVID-19 were collected in the United States, Italy and Spain.

As handled by the study authors: Reference gene primers were amplified, and this amplification served to estimate nucleated cell counts. Only in-frame clones appear in the TCRdb table, and some are missing; sequencing was by immunoSEQ multiplex PCR. That table gives V, J and clone size, and the DNA gave D and trimming. The table records 190,000 or so clones, about 88% of them present only once. V dropped 0 bases and J dropped 3; count of bases not matched to a gene: 8. Germline V CDR1 and CDR2: MGHRA, YSYEKL. The CDR3 spans 17 residues. The gene calls are TRBV4-1 and TRBJ1-3; 7 bases are a match to TRBD1. Material for sequencing was peripheral blood. This clonotype was obtained from a man in his forties with active or convalescent COVID-19. CDR3 amino acids: CASSQENRDSLGNTIYF. DNA of the CDR3: TGCGCCAGCAGCCAAGAGAACCGGGACAGCCTTGGAAACACCATATATTTT.